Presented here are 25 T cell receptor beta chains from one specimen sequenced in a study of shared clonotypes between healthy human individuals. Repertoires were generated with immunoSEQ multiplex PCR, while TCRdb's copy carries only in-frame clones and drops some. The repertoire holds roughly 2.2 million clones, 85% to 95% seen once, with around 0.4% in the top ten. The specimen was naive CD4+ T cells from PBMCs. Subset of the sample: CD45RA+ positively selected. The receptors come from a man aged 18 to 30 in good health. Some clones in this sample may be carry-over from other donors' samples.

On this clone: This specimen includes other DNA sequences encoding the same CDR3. CDR3 coding DNA: TGTGCCAGCAGTCCGACAGTTAACACTGAAGCTTTCTTT. It specifies CASSPTVNTEAFF. The V gene is TRBV28, the J gene TRBJ1-1; a possible D gene is TRBD1 (5 bases). The germline gives CDR1 MDHEN, CDR2 SYDVKM. V lost 5 bases to trimming and J lost 2 bases, with 9 bases between them. This CDR3 comprises 13 residues.

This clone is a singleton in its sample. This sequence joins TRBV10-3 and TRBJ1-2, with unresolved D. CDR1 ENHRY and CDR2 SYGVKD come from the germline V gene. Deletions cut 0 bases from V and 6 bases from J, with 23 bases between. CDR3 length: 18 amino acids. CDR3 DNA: TGTGCCATCAGTGAGTCGAGAGACGGGTCCTTGGACCCCAATGGCTACACCTTC. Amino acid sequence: CAISESRDGSLDPNGYTF.

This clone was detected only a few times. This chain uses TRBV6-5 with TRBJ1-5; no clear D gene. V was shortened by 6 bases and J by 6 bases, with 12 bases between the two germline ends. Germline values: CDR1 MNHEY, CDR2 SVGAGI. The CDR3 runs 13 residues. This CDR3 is CASRRTVGQPQHF. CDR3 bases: TGTGCCAGCAGGAGGACGGTGGGTCAGCCCCAGCATTTT.

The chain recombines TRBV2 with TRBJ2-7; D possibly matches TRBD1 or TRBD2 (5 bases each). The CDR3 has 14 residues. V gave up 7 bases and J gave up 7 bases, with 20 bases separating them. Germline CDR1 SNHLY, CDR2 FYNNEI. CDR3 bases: TGTGCCAGCAACCGGGGCGAATCGACCGTGGAGCAGTACTTC. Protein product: CASNRGESTVEQYF.

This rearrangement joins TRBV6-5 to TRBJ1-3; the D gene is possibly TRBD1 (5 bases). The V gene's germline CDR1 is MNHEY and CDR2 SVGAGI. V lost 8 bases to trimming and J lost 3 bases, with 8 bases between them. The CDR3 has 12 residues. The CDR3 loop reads CASGGGGNTIYF. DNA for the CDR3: TGTGCCAGCGGTGGGGGTGGAAACACCATATATTTT.

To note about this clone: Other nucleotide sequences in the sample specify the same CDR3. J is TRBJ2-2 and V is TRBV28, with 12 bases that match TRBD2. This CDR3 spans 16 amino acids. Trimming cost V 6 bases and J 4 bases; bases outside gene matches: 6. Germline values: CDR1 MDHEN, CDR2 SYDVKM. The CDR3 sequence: CASSLRLAGVTGELFF. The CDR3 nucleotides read TGTGCCAGCAGCTTAAGACTAGCGGGAGTCACCGGGGAGCTGTTTTTT.

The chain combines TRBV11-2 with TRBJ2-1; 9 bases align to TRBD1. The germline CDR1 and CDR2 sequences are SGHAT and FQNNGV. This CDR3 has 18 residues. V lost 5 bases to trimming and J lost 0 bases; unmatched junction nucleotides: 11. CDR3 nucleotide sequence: TGTGCCAGCAGCCCAACTCCGGGACAGGGAAGCTCCTACAATGAGCAGTTCTTC. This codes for CASSPTPGQGSSYNEQFF. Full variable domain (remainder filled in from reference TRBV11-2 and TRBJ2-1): EAGVAQSPRYKIIEKRQSVAFWCNPISGHATLYWYQQILGQGPKLLIQFQNNGVVDDSQLPKDRFSAERLKGVDSTLKIQPAKLEDSAVYLCASSPTPGQGSSYNEQFFGPGTRLTVL.

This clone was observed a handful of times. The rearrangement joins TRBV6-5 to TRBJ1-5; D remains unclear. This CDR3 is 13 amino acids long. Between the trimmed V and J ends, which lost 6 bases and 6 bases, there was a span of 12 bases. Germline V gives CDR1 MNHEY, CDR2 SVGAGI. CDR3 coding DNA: TGTGCCAGCAGGATAAGGGAGGGTCAGCCCCAGCATTTT. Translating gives CASRIREGQPQHF.

The CDR3 spells CASSSIKGLADNEQFF. Written as DNA, the CDR3 is TGTGCCAGCAGCTCGATAAAGGGACTAGCGGACAATGAGCAGTTCTTC. The chain joins TRBV11-2 to TRBJ2-1; 11 nucleotides align to TRBD2. This CDR3 has 16 residues. Germline loops: CDR1 SGHAT, CDR2 FQNNGV. Germline trimming cut 4 bases from V and 5 bases from J; bases unmatched to any gene: 7.

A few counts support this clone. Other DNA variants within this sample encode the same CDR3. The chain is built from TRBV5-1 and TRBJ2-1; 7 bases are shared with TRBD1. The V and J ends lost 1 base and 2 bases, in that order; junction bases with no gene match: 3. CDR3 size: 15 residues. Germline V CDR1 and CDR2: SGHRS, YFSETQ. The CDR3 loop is CASSLTGTAYNEQFF. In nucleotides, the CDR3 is TGCGCCAGCAGCTTGACCGGGACAGCCTACAATGAGCAGTTCTTC.

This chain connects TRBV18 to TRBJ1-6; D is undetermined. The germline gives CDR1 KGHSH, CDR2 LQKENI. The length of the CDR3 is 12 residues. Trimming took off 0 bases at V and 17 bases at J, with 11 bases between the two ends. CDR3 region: CASSPPEVVVHF. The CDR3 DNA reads TGTGCCAGCTCACCACCGGAGGTTGTGGTCCACTTT.

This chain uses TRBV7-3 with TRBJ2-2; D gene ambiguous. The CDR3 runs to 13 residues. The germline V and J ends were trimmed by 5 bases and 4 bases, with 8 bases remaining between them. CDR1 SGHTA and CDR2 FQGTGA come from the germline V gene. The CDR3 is CASSHVRTGELFF. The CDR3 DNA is TGTGCCAGCAGCCATGTGCGCACCGGGGAGCTGTTTTTT.

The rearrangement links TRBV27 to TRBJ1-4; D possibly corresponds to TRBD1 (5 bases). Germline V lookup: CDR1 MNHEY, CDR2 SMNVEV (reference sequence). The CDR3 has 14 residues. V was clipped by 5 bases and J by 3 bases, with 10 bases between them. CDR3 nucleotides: TGTGCCAGCAGTCGACAGAATTCTAATGAAAAACTGTTTTTT. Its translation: CASSRQNSNEKLFF.

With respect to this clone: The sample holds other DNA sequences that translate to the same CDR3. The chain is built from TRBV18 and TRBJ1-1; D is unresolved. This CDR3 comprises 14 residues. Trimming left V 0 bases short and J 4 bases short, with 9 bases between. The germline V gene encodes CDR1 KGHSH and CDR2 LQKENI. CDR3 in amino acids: CASSPPGSGTEAFF. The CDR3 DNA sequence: TGTGCCAGCTCACCACCAGGGTCAGGCACTGAAGCTTTCTTT. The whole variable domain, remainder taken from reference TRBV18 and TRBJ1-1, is NAGVMQNPRHLVRRRGQEARLRCSPMKGHSHVYWYRQLPEEGLKFMVYLQKENIIDESGMPKERFSAEFPKEGPSILRIQQVVRGDSAAYFCASSPPGSGTEAFFGQGTRLTVV.

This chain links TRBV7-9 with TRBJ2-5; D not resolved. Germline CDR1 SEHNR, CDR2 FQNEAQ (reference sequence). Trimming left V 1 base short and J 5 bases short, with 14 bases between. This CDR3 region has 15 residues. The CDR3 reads CASSLGQTSSETQYF. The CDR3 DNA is TGTGCCAGCAGCTTAGGTCAGACGTCAAGCGAGACCCAGTACTTC.

Written as DNA, the CDR3 is TGTGCCAGCAGTTCGTCTATAGGCAGCACCATATATTTT. It specifies CASSSSIGSTIYF. The chain couples TRBV28 to TRBJ1-3; the D is unclear. V was cut by 4 bases and J by 9 bases, with 13 bases left in between. The CDR3 has 13 residues. In germline, CDR1 is MDHEN, CDR2 SYDVKM.

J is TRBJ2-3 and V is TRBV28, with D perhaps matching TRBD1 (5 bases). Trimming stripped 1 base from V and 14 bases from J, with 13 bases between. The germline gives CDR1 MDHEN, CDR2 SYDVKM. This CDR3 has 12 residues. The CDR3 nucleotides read TGTGCCAGCAGTTTATCAGGGCTCCCCATGTATTTT. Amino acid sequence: CASSLSGLPMYF.

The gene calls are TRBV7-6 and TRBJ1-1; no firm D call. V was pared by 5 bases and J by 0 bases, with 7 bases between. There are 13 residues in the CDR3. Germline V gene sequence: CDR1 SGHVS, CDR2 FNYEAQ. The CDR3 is CASSPNMNTEAFF. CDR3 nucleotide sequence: TGTGCCAGCAGCCCGAACATGAACACTGAAGCTTTCTTT.

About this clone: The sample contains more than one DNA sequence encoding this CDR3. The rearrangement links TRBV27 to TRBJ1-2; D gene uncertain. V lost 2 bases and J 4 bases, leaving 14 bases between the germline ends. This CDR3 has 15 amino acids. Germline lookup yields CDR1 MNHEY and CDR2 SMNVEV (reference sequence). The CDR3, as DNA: TGTGCCAGCAGTTTAGGGTCGAGGGATGGCTATGGCTACACCTTC. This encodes CASSLGSRDGYGYTF.

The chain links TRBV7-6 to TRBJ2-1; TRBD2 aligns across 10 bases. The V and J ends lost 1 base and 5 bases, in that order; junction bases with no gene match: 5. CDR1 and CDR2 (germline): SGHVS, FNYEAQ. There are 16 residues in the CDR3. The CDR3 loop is CASSLGASGRNNEQFF. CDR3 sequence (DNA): TGTGCCAGCAGCTTAGGCGCTAGCGGGAGAAACAATGAGCAGTTCTTC.

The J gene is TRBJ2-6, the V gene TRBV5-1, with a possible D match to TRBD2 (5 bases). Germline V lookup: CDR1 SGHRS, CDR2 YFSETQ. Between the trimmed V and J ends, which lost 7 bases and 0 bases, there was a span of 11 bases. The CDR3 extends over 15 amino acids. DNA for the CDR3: TGCGCCAGCGGGGAGCATTCCTCTGGGGCCAACGTCCTGACTTTC. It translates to CASGEHSSGANVLTF.

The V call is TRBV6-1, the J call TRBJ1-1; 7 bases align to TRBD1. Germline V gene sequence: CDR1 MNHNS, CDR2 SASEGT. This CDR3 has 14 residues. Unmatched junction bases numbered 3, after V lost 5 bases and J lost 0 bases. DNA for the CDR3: TGTGCCAGCAGTCGGACAGGAATGAACACTGAAGCTTTCTTT. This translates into CASSRTGMNTEAFF.

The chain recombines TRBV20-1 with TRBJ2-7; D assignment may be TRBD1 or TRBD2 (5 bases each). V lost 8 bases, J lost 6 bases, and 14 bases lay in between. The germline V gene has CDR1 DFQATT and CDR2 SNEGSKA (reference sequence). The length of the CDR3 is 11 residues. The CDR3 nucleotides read TGCAGTTGGGGACCGACCACCGAGCAGTACTTC. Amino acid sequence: CSWGPTTEQYF.

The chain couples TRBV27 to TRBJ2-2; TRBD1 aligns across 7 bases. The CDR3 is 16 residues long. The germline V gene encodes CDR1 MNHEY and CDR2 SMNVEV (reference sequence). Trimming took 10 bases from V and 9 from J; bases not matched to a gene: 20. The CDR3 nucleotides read TGTGCCACAAAATCCGAGGCAGGGGGATTTGTCAGGGAGCTGTTTTTT. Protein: CATKSEAGGFVRELFF.

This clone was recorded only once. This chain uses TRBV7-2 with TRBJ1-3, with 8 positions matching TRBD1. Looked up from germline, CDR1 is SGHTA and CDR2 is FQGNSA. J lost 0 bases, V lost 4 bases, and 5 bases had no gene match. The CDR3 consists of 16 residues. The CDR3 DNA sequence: TGTGCCAGCAGCTCGCCAACAGGGGGCTCTGGAAACACCATATATTTT. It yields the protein CASSSPTGGSGNTIYF.